This record covers a single T cell receptor (beta chain). Its specificity is not known. This entry comes from a study of shared clonotypes between healthy human individuals. Overall study results and limits: Sampling used blood alone; tissue repertoires probably differ.

V was pared by 4 bases and J by 0 bases, with 12 bases between. The CDR3 runs 15 residues. Germline loops: CDR1 MNHNS, CDR2 SASEGT. Profiling relied on immunoSEQ multiplex PCR, and the TCRdb table lists in-frame clones only, not all of them. The sample gives 2 million to 2.5 million clones, 95% of which show up once; roughly 0.13% is in the top ten. None of the donors, who were healthy HIV-negative adults, had recently had acute infections or vaccinations. Input material: naive CD4+ T cells sorted from blood. Subset indicated: CD45RA+ positively selected. The receptor was isolated from a man younger than 30 in good health. The genes are TRBV6-1 and TRBJ1-2; weak D call: TRBD1 (5 bases). CDR3 coding DNA: TGTGCCAGCAGTGTACAGGCCGCAACTAACTATGGCTACACCTTC. Translation: CASSVQAATNYGYTF.